This record looks at one T cell receptor (beta chain) sequence and its context. These data belong to a study of T-cell reconstitution after alpha-beta-depleted transplantation in children. CDR1 is SQVTM, CDR2 ANQGSEA, per germline. The V end was cut by 6 bases, the J end by 5 bases, with 16 bases between. The length of the CDR3 is 14 residues. For TCRbeta, the library was prepared with unique molecular identifiers. TCRdb called the PCR reads again in MiXCR, with one record for every CDR3 protein. The data show around 530,000 distinct CDR3 sequences, with approximately 32% seen just once and less than 2.5% held by the top ten.

J is TRBJ1-4 and V is TRBV29-1, with D tentatively TRBD1 (5 bases). The input for sequencing was PBMCs from the stem cell graft donor, taken from the stem cell graft. The clonotype comes from a human donor who donated a stem cell graft to a child with aplastic anemia. The CDR3 loop reads CSVLSGTQNEKLFF. In DNA, the CDR3 is TGCAGCGTCCTTTCCGGGACTCAGAATGAAAAACTGTTTTTT.